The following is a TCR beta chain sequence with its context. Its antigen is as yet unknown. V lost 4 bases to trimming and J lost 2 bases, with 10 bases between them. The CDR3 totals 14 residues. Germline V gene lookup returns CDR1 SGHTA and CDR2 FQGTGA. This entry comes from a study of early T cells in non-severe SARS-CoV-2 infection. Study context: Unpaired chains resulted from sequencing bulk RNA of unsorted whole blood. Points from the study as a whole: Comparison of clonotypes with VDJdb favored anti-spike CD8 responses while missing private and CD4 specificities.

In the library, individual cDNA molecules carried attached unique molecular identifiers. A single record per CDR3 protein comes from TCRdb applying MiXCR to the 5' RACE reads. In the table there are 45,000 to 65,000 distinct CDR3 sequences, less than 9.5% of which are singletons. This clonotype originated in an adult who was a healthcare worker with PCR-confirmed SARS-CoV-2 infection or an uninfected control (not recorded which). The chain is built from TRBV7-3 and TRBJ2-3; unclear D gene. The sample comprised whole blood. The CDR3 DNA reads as TGTGCCAGCAGCTCTATGGGCCTCACAGATACGCAGTATTTT. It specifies CASSSMGLTDTQYF.